This is a list of T cell receptor beta chains from one sample in a study of T-cell reconstitution after alpha-beta-depleted transplantation in children. Each CDR3 protein is one row after TCRdb ran MiXCR on the PCR reads. The profile covers around 530,000 distinct CDR3 sequences, with over 25% appearing a single time and 2% to 2.5% taken by the ten largest. Specimen: PBMCs from the stem cell graft donor, collected from the stem cell graft. These receptors all come from a human donor who donated a stem cell graft to a child with aplastic anemia. Each CDR3 is given with its conserved first and last residue. Each record gives: D gene, CDR3 length, clone size, V gene, J gene, CDR3 DNA, CDR3 protein. A D gene is named only where the DNA matches it firmly. Clone size appears in some rows only: once, few, many, or a class for an expanded clone.

D gene: .
CDR3 length: 12
clone size: many
V gene: TRBV12-3/TRBV12-4
J gene: TRBJ1-1
CDR3 DNA: TGTGCCAGCAGTTTAACGGGGGATCGAGCTTTCTTT
CDR3 protein: CASSLTGDRAFF

D gene: .
CDR3 length: 13
clone size: .
V gene: TRBV5-1
J gene: TRBJ1-1
CDR3 DNA: TGCGCCAGCAGCACCAGGGTGAACACTGAAGCTTTCTTT
CDR3 protein: CASSTRVNTEAFF

D gene: TRBD2
CDR3 length: 15
clone size: few
V gene: TRBV20-1
J gene: TRBJ2-3
CDR3 DNA: TGCAGTGCTGGGGGCCGGGAGGGAAGCACAGATACGCAGTATTTT
CDR3 protein: CSAGGREGSTDTQYF

D gene: .
CDR3 length: 13
clone size: .
V gene: TRBV29-1
J gene: TRBJ1-5
CDR3 DNA: TGCAGCGTTGGTGAAACCTTCTCTCAGCCCCAGCATTTT
CDR3 protein: CSVGETFSQPQHF

D gene: .
CDR3 length: 17
clone size: .
V gene: TRBV15
J gene: TRBJ2-3
CDR3 DNA: TGTGCCACCAGCAGACCACCAAAGTCGGGGTTGGAAGATACGCAGTATTTT
CDR3 protein: CATSRPPKSGLEDTQYF

D gene: .
CDR3 length: 13
clone size: few
V gene: TRBV12-3/TRBV12-4
J gene: TRBJ2-5
CDR3 DNA: TGTGCCAGCACCCGGAATGTTCAAGAGACCCAGTACTTC
CDR3 protein: CASTRNVQETQYF

D gene: .
CDR3 length: 12
clone size: .
V gene: TRBV29-1
J gene: TRBJ2-5
CDR3 DNA: TGCAGCGCCGTAAGGCCAGGGTCTCAACCGTACTTC
CDR3 protein: CSAVRPGSQPYF

D gene: .
CDR3 length: 15
clone size: few
V gene: TRBV5-1
J gene: TRBJ1-1
CDR3 DNA: TGCGCCAGCAGCCCAGGAGTTGTAGGGGATACTGAAGCTTTCTTT
CDR3 protein: CASSPGVVGDTEAFF

D gene: .
CDR3 length: 13
clone size: .
V gene: TRBV7-3
J gene: TRBJ2-1
CDR3 DNA: TGTGCCAGCAGCTTAGGCGTGTTTGGTGAGCAGTTCTTC
CDR3 protein: CASSLGVFGEQFF

D gene: .
CDR3 length: 14
clone size: few
V gene: TRBV5-1
J gene: TRBJ2-3
CDR3 DNA: TGCGCCAGCAGCTTGGAATGGGGGGCAGATACGCAGTATTTT
CDR3 protein: CASSLEWGADTQYF

D gene: .
CDR3 length: 14
clone size: .
V gene: TRBV5-5
J gene: TRBJ2-5
CDR3 DNA: TGTGCCAGCAGCACGGGGACGGAAGAAGAGACCCAGTACTTC
CDR3 protein: CASSTGTEEETQYF

D gene: .
CDR3 length: 14
clone size: .
V gene: TRBV7-2
J gene: TRBJ2-3
CDR3 DNA: TGTGCCAGCAGCGTTGGCAACCCCCCAGATACGCAGTATTTT
CDR3 protein: CASSVGNPPDTQYF

D gene: .
CDR3 length: 15
clone size: few
V gene: TRBV6-1
J gene: TRBJ2-1
CDR3 DNA: TGTGCCATCGGAGGGGACGACCCCTCCTACAATGAGCAGTTCTTC
CDR3 protein: CAIGGDDPSYNEQFF

D gene: TRBD2
CDR3 length: 16
clone size: once
V gene: TRBV5-4
J gene: TRBJ2-1
CDR3 DNA: TGTGCCAGCAGCTTGGGACTAGCGGGTACAAACAATGAGCAGTTCTTC
CDR3 protein: CASSLGLAGTNNEQFF

D gene: .
CDR3 length: 17
clone size: few
V gene: TRBV12-3/TRBV12-4
J gene: TRBJ2-6
CDR3 DNA: TGTGCCAGCAGTATGGACACAGCCCTCTGGGGGGCCAACGTCCTGACTTTC
CDR3 protein: CASSMDTALWGANVLTF

D gene: TRBD2
CDR3 length: 16
clone size: few
V gene: TRBV20-1
J gene: TRBJ2-1
CDR3 DNA: TGCAGTGCTAGAGACCCGACTAGCGGGCCCTACAATGAGCAGTTCTTC
CDR3 protein: CSARDPTSGPYNEQFF

D gene: TRBD2
CDR3 length: 17
clone size: .
V gene: TRBV5-5
J gene: TRBJ2-3
CDR3 DNA: TGTGCCAGCAGCCCTCCACTAGCGAATTATTTCGCAGATACGCAGTATTTT
CDR3 protein: CASSPPLANYFADTQYF

D gene: .
CDR3 length: 13
clone size: .
V gene: TRBV6-1
J gene: TRBJ2-3
CDR3 DNA: TGTGCCAGCAGTACCGGTCTGACAGATACGCAGTATTTT
CDR3 protein: CASSTGLTDTQYF

D gene: .
CDR3 length: 11
clone size: few
V gene: TRBV6-5
J gene: TRBJ1-5
CDR3 DNA: TGTGCCATCCCTGTGGGGCAGCCCCAGCATTTT
CDR3 protein: CAIPVGQPQHF

D gene: TRBD1
CDR3 length: 15
clone size: .
V gene: TRBV27
J gene: TRBJ1-2
CDR3 DNA: TGTGCCAGCAGTATCGGGACAGGGGACCTCGGGGGCTACACCTTC
CDR3 protein: CASSIGTGDLGGYTF

D gene: .
CDR3 length: 17
clone size: .
V gene: TRBV5-4
J gene: TRBJ1-1
CDR3 DNA: TGTGCCAGCAGCACTGCGGTGTGGGGGGGCCAGAGCACTGAAGCTTTCTTT
CDR3 protein: CASSTAVWGGQSTEAFF

D gene: .
CDR3 length: 15
clone size: .
V gene: TRBV7-2
J gene: TRBJ2-7
CDR3 DNA: TGTGCCAGCAGCTTAAGAGAGCGGGCCCGCTACGAGCAGTACTTC
CDR3 protein: CASSLRERARYEQYF

D gene: TRBD1
CDR3 length: 15
clone size: .
V gene: TRBV5-4
J gene: TRBJ2-1
CDR3 DNA: TGTGCCAGCAGCTCCCGGGACAGGGGTCTCTATGAGCAGTTCTTC
CDR3 protein: CASSSRDRGLYEQFF

D gene: TRBD2
CDR3 length: 20
clone size: .
V gene: TRBV6-2/TRBV6-3
J gene: TRBJ2-1
CDR3 DNA: TGTGCCAGCATCACGGGAAGACTAGCGCACCTCTCAAGCTCCTACAATGAGCAGTTCTTC
CDR3 protein: CASITGRLAHLSSSYNEQFF

D gene: TRBD2
CDR3 length: 15
clone size: few
V gene: TRBV5-1
J gene: TRBJ2-1
CDR3 DNA: TGCGCCAGCAGCCTTTCTAGCGGGAGATTTTATGAGCAGTTCTTC
CDR3 protein: CASSLSSGRFYEQFF

D gene: .
CDR3 length: 18
clone size: .
V gene: TRBV27
J gene: TRBJ1-4
CDR3 DNA: TGTGCCAGCAGAAATACCCAGGGAACCGGTGCAACTAATGAAAAACTGTTTTTT
CDR3 protein: CASRNTQGTGATNEKLFF

D gene: TRBD2
CDR3 length: 16
clone size: few
V gene: TRBV7-2
J gene: TRBJ2-3
CDR3 DNA: TGTGCCAGCAGCTTAGAACTAGCGGGGGGCACAGATACGCAGTATTTT
CDR3 protein: CASSLELAGGTDTQYF

D gene: .
CDR3 length: 12
clone size: .
V gene: TRBV15
J gene: TRBJ2-7
CDR3 DNA: TGTGCCACCAGCAGAGGCTCCTACGAGCAGTACTTC
CDR3 protein: CATSRGSYEQYF

D gene: TRBD1
CDR3 length: 16
clone size: few
V gene: TRBV7-2
J gene: TRBJ1-4
CDR3 DNA: TGTGCCAGCAGCTTAGCGAGGGGACAGGGAAATGAAAAACTGTTTTTT
CDR3 protein: CASSLARGQGNEKLFF

D gene: .
CDR3 length: 16
clone size: .
V gene: TRBV20-1
J gene: TRBJ1-4
CDR3 DNA: TGCAGTGCTAGAGCCCTTGGCGGCACAACTAATGAAAAACTGTTTTTT
CDR3 protein: CSARALGGTTNEKLFF

D gene: .
CDR3 length: 16
clone size: few
V gene: TRBV6-2/TRBV6-3
J gene: TRBJ1-1
CDR3 DNA: TGTGCCAGCAGTTATTCGGACAGCTCCATGAACACTGAAGCTTTCTTT
CDR3 protein: CASSYSDSSMNTEAFF

D gene: TRBD2
CDR3 length: 15
clone size: .
V gene: TRBV6-2/TRBV6-3
J gene: TRBJ2-3
CDR3 DNA: TGTGCCAGCAGGAAACTAGCGGGATACACAGATACGCAGTATTTT
CDR3 protein: CASRKLAGYTDTQYF

D gene: .
CDR3 length: 13
clone size: .
V gene: TRBV6-6
J gene: TRBJ2-7
CDR3 DNA: TGTGCCAGCAGTTACTCGGCCTGCTCGGAGCAGTACTTC
CDR3 protein: CASSYSACSEQYF

D gene: .
CDR3 length: 14
clone size: .
V gene: TRBV29-1
J gene: TRBJ2-2
CDR3 DNA: TGCAGCGTGAAACCGGGCCACAACACCGGGGAGCTGTTTTTT
CDR3 protein: CSVKPGHNTGELFF

D gene: .
CDR3 length: 22
clone size: few
V gene: TRBV12-5
J gene: TRBJ2-1
CDR3 DNA: TGTGCTAGTGGTTTGCCCAGCGGTGCACTGGACCATATCAGAGAGGACTACAATGAGCAGTTCTTC
CDR3 protein: CASGLPSGALDHIREDYNEQFF

D gene: .
CDR3 length: 16
clone size: once
V gene: TRBV7-9
J gene: TRBJ1-3
CDR3 DNA: TGTGCCAGCAGCCCAGCAAGGTGGGACAAAGGAAACACCATATATTTT
CDR3 protein: CASSPARWDKGNTIYF

D gene: .
CDR3 length: 15
clone size: .
V gene: TRBV7-8
J gene: TRBJ1-1
CDR3 DNA: TGTGCCAGCAGCTTAACGGGGGCCGGGAGGACTGAAGCTTTCTTT
CDR3 protein: CASSLTGAGRTEAFF

D gene: .
CDR3 length: 17
clone size: few
V gene: TRBV6-5
J gene: TRBJ1-2
CDR3 DNA: TGTGCCAGCAGCTACCAGCACGGGGGCGGTGAGGCCTATGGCTACACCTTC
CDR3 protein: CASSYQHGGGEAYGYTF

D gene: .
CDR3 length: 16
clone size: .
V gene: TRBV11-2
J gene: TRBJ2-6
CDR3 DNA: TGTGCCATCCAGGAAGGACAGATCTCTGGGGCCAACGTCCTGACTTTC
CDR3 protein: CAIQEGQISGANVLTF